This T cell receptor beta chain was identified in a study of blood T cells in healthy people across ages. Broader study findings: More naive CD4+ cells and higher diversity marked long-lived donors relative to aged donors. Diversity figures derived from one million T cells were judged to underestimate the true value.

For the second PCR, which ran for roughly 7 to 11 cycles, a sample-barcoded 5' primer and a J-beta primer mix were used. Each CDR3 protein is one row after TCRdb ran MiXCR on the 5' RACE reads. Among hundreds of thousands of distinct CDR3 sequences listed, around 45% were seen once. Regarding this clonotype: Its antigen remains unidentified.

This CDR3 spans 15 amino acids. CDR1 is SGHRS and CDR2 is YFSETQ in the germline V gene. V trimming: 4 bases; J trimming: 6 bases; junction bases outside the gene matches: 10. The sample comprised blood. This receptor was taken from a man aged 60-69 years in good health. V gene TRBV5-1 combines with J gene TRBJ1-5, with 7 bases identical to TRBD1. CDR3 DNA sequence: TGCGCCAGCAGCCTCGATGGACAGGCGGGTCAGCCCCAGCATTTT. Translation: CASSLDGQAGQPQHF.